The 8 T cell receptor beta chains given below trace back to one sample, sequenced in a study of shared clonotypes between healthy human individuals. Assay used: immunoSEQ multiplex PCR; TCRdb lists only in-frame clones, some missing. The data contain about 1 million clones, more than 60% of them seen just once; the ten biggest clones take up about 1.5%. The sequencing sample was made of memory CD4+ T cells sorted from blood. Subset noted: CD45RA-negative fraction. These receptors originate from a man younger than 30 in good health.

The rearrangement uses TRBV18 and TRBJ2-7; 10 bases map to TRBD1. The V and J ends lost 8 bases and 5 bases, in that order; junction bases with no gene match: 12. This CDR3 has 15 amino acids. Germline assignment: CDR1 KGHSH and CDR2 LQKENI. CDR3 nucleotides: TGTGCCAGCAGAATAACCGGGACAGGGGCAAACGAGCAGTACTTC. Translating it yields CASRITGTGANEQYF.

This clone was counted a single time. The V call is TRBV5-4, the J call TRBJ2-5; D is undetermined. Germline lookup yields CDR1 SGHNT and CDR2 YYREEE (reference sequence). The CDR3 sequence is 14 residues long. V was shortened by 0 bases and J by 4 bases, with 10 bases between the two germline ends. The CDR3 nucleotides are TGTGCCAGCAGCTTGGGCCGCCCGGGAGAGACCCAGTACTTC. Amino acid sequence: CASSLGRPGETQYF.

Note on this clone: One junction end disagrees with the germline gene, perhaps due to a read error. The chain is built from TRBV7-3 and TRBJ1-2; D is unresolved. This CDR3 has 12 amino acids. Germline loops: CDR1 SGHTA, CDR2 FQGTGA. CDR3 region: CASSLDIGTVAF. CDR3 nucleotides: TGTGCCAGCAGCTTAGATATCGGCACCGTGGCCTTC.

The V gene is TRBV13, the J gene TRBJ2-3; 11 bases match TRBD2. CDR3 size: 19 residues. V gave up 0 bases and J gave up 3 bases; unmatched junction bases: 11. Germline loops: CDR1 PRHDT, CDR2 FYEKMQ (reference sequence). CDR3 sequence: CASSLGAPFSGRETDTQYF. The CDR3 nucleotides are TGTGCCAGCAGCTTAGGGGCTCCGTTTAGCGGGAGGGAGACAGATACGCAGTATTTT.

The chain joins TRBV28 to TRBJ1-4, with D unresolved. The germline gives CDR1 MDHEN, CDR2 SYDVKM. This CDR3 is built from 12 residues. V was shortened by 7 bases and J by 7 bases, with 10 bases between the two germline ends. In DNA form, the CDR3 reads TGTGCCAGCACCCCAGGATTTGAAAAACTGTTTTTT. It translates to CASTPGFEKLFF.

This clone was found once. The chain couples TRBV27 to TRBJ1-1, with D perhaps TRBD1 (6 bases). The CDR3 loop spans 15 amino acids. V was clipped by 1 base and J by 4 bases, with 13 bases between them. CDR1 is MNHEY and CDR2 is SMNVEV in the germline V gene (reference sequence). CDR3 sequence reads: CASSLWGPAATEAFF. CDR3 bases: TGTGCCAGCAGTTTATGGGGGCCCGCGGCCACTGAAGCTTTCTTT.

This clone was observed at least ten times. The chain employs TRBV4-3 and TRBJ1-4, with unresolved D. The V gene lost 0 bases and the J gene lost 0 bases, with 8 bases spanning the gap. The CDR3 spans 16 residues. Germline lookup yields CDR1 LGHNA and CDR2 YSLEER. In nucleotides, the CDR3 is TGCGCCAGCAGCCAAGATCCGGGAACAACTAATGAAAAACTGTTTTTT. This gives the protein CASSQDPGTTNEKLFF.

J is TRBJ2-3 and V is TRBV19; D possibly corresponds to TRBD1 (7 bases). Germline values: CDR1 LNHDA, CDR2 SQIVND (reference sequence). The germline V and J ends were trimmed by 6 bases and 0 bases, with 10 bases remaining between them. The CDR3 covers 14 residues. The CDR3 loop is CASRTGTSTDTQYF. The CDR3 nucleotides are TGTGCCAGTAGGACAGGGACTAGCACAGATACGCAGTATTTT.